A single sample is the source of the 10 T cell receptor beta chains below, sequenced in a study of graft-versus-host responses after intestinal transplantation. Using immunoSEQ multiplex PCR, the repertoire was profiled, and TCRdb retains in-frame clones only, with some absent. The sample gives tens of thousands of clones, around 90% of which show up once; 2.5% to 3% is in the top ten. The sample was PBMCs, taken about 4 months after intestinal transplantation. Every receptor here comes from a human patient who received an intestinal transplant, so some T cells may come from the graft donor.

The chain is built from TRBV2 and TRBJ1-3; D unclear. The V gene's germline CDR1 is SNHLY and CDR2 FYNNEI. The V and J ends lost 0 bases and 5 bases respectively, with 14 bases between them. This CDR3 contains 16 residues. The CDR3: CASSEALGGPRNTIYF. CDR3 coding DNA: TGTGCCAGCAGTGAAGCGCTTGGAGGGCCAAGAAACACCATATATTTT.

The chain recombines TRBV7-9 with TRBJ1-1; the D is unclear. Germline lookup yields CDR1 SEHNR and CDR2 FQNEAQ (reference sequence). V lost 3 bases and J lost 2, with 13 bases in between. The CDR3 totals 15 residues. The CDR3 here is CASSFPTETNTEAFF. CDR3 in DNA: TGTGCCAGCAGCTTCCCGACGGAAACAAACACTGAAGCTTTCTTT.

This chain joins TRBV28 and TRBJ2-3; 10 bases fit TRBD2. The CDR3 contains 18 residues. The J segment lost 1 base and the V segment lost 3 bases, leaving 10 bases of the junction unmatched. Germline loops: CDR1 MDHEN, CDR2 SYDVKM. CDR3 residues: CASSLLASGTSGTDTQYF. DNA of the CDR3: TGTGCCAGCAGTTTGCTCGCCTCCGGGACTAGCGGCACAGATACGCAGTATTTT.

V is TRBV2 and J is TRBJ2-7; 8 nucleotides agree with TRBD1. CDR1 SNHLY and CDR2 FYNNEI come from the germline V gene. The ends lost 6 bases at V and 3 bases at J; junction bases unmatched: 7. The CDR3 extends over 14 amino acids. The CDR3 coding sequence is TGTGCCAGCAGGGACTGGACAGGGAACTACGAGCAGTACTTC. It encodes CASRDWTGNYEQYF.

This clone was seen once. This rearrangement joins TRBV7-8 to TRBJ2-6; D not certain. Germline CDR1 is SGHVS and CDR2 is FQNEAQ. V shed 3 bases and J shed 0 bases, with 12 bases lying between them. The CDR3 is 17 residues long. For the CDR3, the DNA is TGTGCCAGCAGCTTTCACCCCCGGACCTCTGGGGCCAACGTCCTGACTTTC. Residues: CASSFHPRTSGANVLTF.

This clone was found once. The chain employs TRBV9 and TRBJ2-7; D not resolved. V lost 0 bases, J lost 2 bases, and 12 bases lay in between. This CDR3 spans 15 amino acids. Germline loops: CDR1 SGDLS, CDR2 YYNGEE. The CDR3 is CASSVEGYPTYEQYF. CDR3 bases: TGTGCCAGCAGCGTAGAAGGGTACCCTACCTACGAGCAGTACTTC.

The J gene is TRBJ2-7, the V gene TRBV19, with D possibly being TRBD1 (6 bases). Trimming removed 5 bases at V and 1 base at J, with 9 bases between. The germline V gene has CDR1 LNHDA and CDR2 SQIVND (reference sequence). There are 13 residues in the CDR3. This CDR3 reads CASSDGQSYEQYF. The DNA for the CDR3 is TGTGCCAGTAGTGACGGACAGTCCTACGAGCAGTACTTC.

With regard to this clone: One junction end disagrees with the germline gene, perhaps due to a read error. The V call is TRBV7-9, the J call TRBJ1-1, with D unclear. In germline, CDR1 is SEHNR, CDR2 FQNEAQ (reference sequence). This CDR3 region has 14 residues. CDR3 amino acids: CASNLPTLNTEAFF. CDR3 sequence (DNA): TGTGCCAGCAACTTACCTACCCTGAACACTGAAGCTTTCTTT.

Only a few counts were recorded for this clone. For the CDR3, the DNA is TGCGCCAGCAGCTTGTCCGGGACAGATACGCAGTATTTT. It yields the protein CASSLSGTDTQYF. V is TRBV5-1 and J is TRBJ2-3; the D is unclear. The CDR3 covers 13 residues. Trimming took 1 base from V and 3 from J, leaving 6 bases between them. Germline lookup yields CDR1 SGHRS and CDR2 YFSETQ.

The chain uses TRBV5-8 and TRBJ2-5; 9 bases are shared with TRBD2. Germline V gene sequence: CDR1 SGHTS, CDR2 YDEGEE. V lost 4 bases and J lost 5; bases outside the gene matches: 6. CDR3 length: 14 amino acids. CDR3 loop: CASSPLAGRETQYF. The CDR3 bases are TGTGCCAGCAGCCCTCTAGCGGGACGGGAGACCCAGTACTTC. The full variable domain, in which reference TRBV5-8 and TRBJ2-5 provide the parts outside the CDR3, is EAGVTQSPTHLIKTRGQQATLRCSPISGHTSVYWYQQALGLGLQFLLWYDEGEERNRGNFPPRFSGRQFPNYSSELNVNALELEDSALYLCASSPLAGRETQYFGPGTRLLVL.